This T cell receptor (beta chain) stems from a study of blood T cell repertoires in COVID-19. Study-wide background: PBMCs, B-cell-depleted T cells, or T cells provided the cDNA or gDNA that made up the material.

Germline loops: CDR1 LNHDA, CDR2 SQIVND (reference sequence). There are 13 residues in the CDR3. The V gene lost 1 base and the J gene lost 8 bases, with 11 bases spanning the gap. In the original analysis: Reference gene primer amplification gave nucleated cell count estimates. Some clones are missing from TCRdb's copy, which holds only in-frame ones; the method was immunoSEQ multiplex PCR. V, J and clone size were drawn from that table, and D and trimming were deduced from the DNA. The data show about 180,000 clones, with over 75% seen just once and 3% to 4% held by the top ten. The sample comprised peripheral blood. The rearrangement joins TRBV19 to TRBJ1-1, with unresolved D. The receptor's source is a man between 60 and 75 years old with acute or convalescent COVID-19. DNA of the CDR3: TGTGCCAGTAGTATAGGCACAAGTAAAGAAGCTTTCTTT. Amino acid sequence: CASSIGTSKEAFF.